The rows below give T cell receptor beta chains drawn from one sample of a study of T cells after yellow fever vaccination. Each CDR3 protein is one row after TCRdb ran MiXCR on the 5' RACE reads. The sample lists under 150,000 distinct CDR3 sequences, around 7.7% seen once, with approximately 0.67% in the top ten. This specimen was CD4+ T cells sorted from PBMCs, taken 5 days after the yellow fever booster vaccination. Source of these receptors: a man younger than 45 who received the YFV17D yellow fever vaccine. Both conserved end residues are part of each CDR3. Each record gives: CDR3 length, V gene, J gene, clone size, D gene, CDR3 DNA, CDR3 protein. A D gene is named only where the DNA matches it firmly. Size is omitted from some rows. Given values are once, few, many or a class for expanded clones.

16	TRBV5-6	TRBJ2-1	many	TRBD2	TGTGCCAGCAGCTCAGCGGGAGCCCACACCTACAATGAGCAGTTCTTC	CASSSAGAHTYNEQFF
17	TRBV5-6	TRBJ2-7	many	-	TGTGCCAGCAGCTTTCGGGGGGCGGGGTTGGTAAGGTACGAGCAGTACTTC	CASSFRGAGLVRYEQYF
15	TRBV2	TRBJ2-5	many	-	TGTGCCAGCAGTGAACGGCTCTGGGCAGGGGAGACCCAGTACTTC	CASSERLWAGETQYF
13	TRBV2	TRBJ1-6	many	-	TGTGCCAACGGACAGCCCTATAATTCACCCCTCCACTTT	CANGQPYNSPLHF
16	TRBV5-1	TRBJ2-7	few	TRBD2	TGCGCCAGCTCCCTAAATCTAGCGGGAAAAGCCTACGAGCAGTACTTC	CASSLNLAGKAYEQYF
15	TRBV10-3	TRBJ1-5	many	-	TGTGCCATCACCCAGGGAGCTAATAGCAATCAGCCCCAGCATTTT	CAITQGANSNQPQHF
14	TRBV23-1	TRBJ2-5	many	-	TGCGCCAGCAGTCAATCATACAGGGAGGAGACCCAGTACTTC	CASSQSYREETQYF
14	TRBV6-5	TRBJ2-5	many	-	TGTGCCAGCAGTTACTCACGCGGTTGGGAGACCCAGTACTTC	CASSYSRGWETQYF
13	TRBV7-8	TRBJ2-3	many	-	TGTGCCAGCAGATTAAGACAGGCAGATACGCAGTATTTT	CASRLRQADTQYF
15	TRBV30	TRBJ2-2	-	TRBD2	TGTGCCTGGGGATCGGGACTAGCGGGAGTCGGGGAGCTGTTTTTT	CAWGSGLAGVGELFF
12	TRBV28	TRBJ2-1	many	-	TGTGCCAGCAGTTTCACTAACAATGAGCAGTTCTTC	CASSFTNNEQFF
13	TRBV5-5	TRBJ2-3	many	-	TGTGCCAGCAGCCCTGGGGGTGGGTCAACGCAGTATTTT	CASSPGGGSTQYF
16	TRBV28	TRBJ2-2	many	TRBD2	TGTGCCAGCACCCCCCGGCTAGCGGGAGATACCGGGGAGCTGTTTTTT	CASTPRLAGDTGELFF
15	TRBV4-3	TRBJ2-3	many	TRBD1	TGCGCCAGCAGCCAAGGTGGGACAGCGCCGCATACGCAGTATTTT	CASSQGGTAPHTQYF
14	TRBV20-1	TRBJ2-3	many	TRBD2	TGCAGTGCTCACCTGGGACTAGCGGCAGATACGCAGTATTTT	CSAHLGLAADTQYF
12	TRBV5-1	TRBJ2-1	many	-	TGCGCCAGCAGCCCCGAGTACAATGAGCAGTTCTTC	CASSPEYNEQFF